What follows is one T cell receptor beta chain and its context. This record comes from a study of blood T cell repertoires in COVID-19. The protocol was immunoSEQ multiplex PCR, while the TCRdb copy is restricted to in-frame clones and leaves out a portion. The data contain 190,000 or so clones, about nine tenths of them singletons. The germline V and J ends were trimmed by 8 bases and 4 bases, with 11 bases remaining between them. The CDR3 consists of 12 residues. The specimen was PBMCs or T cells enriched from blood (not recorded which). The V call is TRBV12-3 or TRBV12-4, the J call TRBJ1-2; D gene uncertain. The TCR was taken from a man younger than 35 with acute COVID-19. The CDR3 is CASSSGSYGYTF. The CDR3 nucleotides read TGTGCCAGCTCCTCGGGTTCCTATGGCTACACCTTC.